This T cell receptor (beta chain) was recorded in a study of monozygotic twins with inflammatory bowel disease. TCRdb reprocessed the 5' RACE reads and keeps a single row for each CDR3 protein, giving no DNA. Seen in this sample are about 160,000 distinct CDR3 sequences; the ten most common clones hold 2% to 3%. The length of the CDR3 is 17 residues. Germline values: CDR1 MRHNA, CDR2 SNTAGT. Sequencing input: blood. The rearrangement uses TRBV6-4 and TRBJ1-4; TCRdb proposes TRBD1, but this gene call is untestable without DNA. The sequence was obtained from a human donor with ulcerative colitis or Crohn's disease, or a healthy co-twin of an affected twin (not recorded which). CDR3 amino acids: CASSQHPGQESIEKLFF.